This entry describes one T cell receptor (beta chain). Its cognate antigen is unknown. Other nucleotide sequences from this sample produce the same CDR3. The entry originates in a study of cytomegalovirus exposure and HLA in healthy donors. Study-wide results and limits: Per published reports, the classifier diagnosed cytomegalovirus status with high specificity and sensitivity.

This PCR relied on a set of 60 Vbeta primers and 13 Jbeta primers. The repertoire was sequenced with immunoSEQ multiplex PCR; TCRdb's copy has only in-frame clones and lacks some. This sample has 150,000 to 200,000 clones; about 80% occur once, and the top ten carry about 1.9%. Nominal health characterized the donors when sampled, though unrecorded immune exposures were likely. V lost 6 bases and J 1 base, leaving 12 bases between the germline ends. Germline assignment: CDR1 SNHLY and CDR2 FYNNEI. This CDR3 contains 14 residues. This TCR derives from a female donor in good health and CMV-seronegative. Source material: PBMCs. The chain is built from TRBV2 and TRBJ1-2; D gene uncertain. The CDR3 sequence: CASSLSGLNYGYTF. Written as DNA, the CDR3 is TGTGCCAGCAGCCTTTCGGGTCTTAACTATGGCTACACCTTC.